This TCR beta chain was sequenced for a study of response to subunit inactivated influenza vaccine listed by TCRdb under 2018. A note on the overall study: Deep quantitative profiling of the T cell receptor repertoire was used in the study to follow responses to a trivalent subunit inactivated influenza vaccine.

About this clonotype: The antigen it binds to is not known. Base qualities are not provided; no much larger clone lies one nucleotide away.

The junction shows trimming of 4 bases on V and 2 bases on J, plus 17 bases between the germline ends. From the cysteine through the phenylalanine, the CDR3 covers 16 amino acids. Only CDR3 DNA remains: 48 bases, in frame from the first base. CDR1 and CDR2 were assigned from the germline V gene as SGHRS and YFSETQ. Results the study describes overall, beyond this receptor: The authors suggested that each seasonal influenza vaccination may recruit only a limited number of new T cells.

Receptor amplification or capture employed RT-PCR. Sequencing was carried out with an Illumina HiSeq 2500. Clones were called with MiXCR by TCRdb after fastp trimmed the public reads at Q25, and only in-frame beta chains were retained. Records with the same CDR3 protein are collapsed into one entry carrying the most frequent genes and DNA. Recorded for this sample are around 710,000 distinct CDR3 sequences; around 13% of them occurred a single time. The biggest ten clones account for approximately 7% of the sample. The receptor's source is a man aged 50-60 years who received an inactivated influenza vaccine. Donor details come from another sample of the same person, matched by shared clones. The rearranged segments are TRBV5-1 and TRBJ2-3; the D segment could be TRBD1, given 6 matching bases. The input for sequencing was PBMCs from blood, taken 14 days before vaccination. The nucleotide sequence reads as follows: TGCGCCAGCAGCCCTCTCGTCGGGACAATCACAGATACGCAGTATTTT. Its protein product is CASSPLVGTITDTQYF.